This T cell receptor beta chain was retrieved from a study of T cells in Graves' hyperthyroidism and ophthalmopathy. Overall study results and limits: Most thyroid clonotypes with frequency above 0.001 were detected in blood. Model output signaled ophthalmopathy a median approximately 6 months ahead of onset.

The CDR3 regions of TCR beta were amplified from RNA transcripts. The HTBI set primed first-round TCR CDR3 RT-PCR. TCRdb fed the multiplex PCR reads into MiXCR, producing one record per CDR3 protein. In the table there are around 420,000 distinct CDR3 sequences, more than 15% of which are singletons. The sample holds many counts of this clonotype. Its antigen is as yet unknown. With 3 bases removed from V and 1 base from J, the gap between germline ends came to 12 bases. CDR1 is DFQATT and CDR2 is SNEGSKA in the germline V gene (reference sequence). This CDR3 comprises 14 residues. The sample was blood. The receptor's source is a woman aged 18-29 years with Graves' hyperthyroidism. This sequence joins TRBV20-1 and TRBJ1-2; D is uncertain. DNA for the CDR3: TGCAGTGCTAGGCCCCTGAAGGTTAACTATGGCTACACCTTC. This codes for CSARPLKVNYGYTF.